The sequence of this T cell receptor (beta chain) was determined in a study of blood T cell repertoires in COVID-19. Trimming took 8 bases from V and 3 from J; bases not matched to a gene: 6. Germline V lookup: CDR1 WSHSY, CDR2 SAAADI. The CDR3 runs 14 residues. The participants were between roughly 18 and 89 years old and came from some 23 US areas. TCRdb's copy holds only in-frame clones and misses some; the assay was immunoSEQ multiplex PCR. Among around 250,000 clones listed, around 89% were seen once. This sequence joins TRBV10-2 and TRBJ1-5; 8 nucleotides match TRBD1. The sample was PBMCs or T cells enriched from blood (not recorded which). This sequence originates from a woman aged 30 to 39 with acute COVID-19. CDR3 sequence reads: CASGGQGNNQPQHF. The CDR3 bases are TGCGCCAGCGGAGGACAGGGAAACAATCAGCCCCAGCATTTT.